Each of the 18 T cell receptor beta chains below was sequenced from the same sample in a study of neurological immune-mediated disorders. In TCRdb, the 5' RACE reads were re-called with MiXCR into one record per CDR3 protein. Of about 55,000 distinct CDR3 sequences listed, over 3.5% are singletons. Sequencing was performed on CD4+ T cells from blood. All receptors come from a woman aged 40 to 49 with multiple sclerosis.

At least ten counts were recorded for this clonotype. In nucleotides, the CDR3 is TGTGCCAGCAGCCAAGATCTCGATTCAGGGGGCTATGGCTACACCTTC. As protein: CASSQDLDSGGYGYTF. The chain links TRBV4-2 to TRBJ1-2; 7 nucleotides agree with TRBD1. V dropped 0 bases and J dropped 4; count of bases not matched to a gene: 8. This CDR3 is built from 16 residues. Germline lookup yields CDR1 LGHNA and CDR2 YNFKEQ.

This clonotype came up many times. The gene calls are TRBV18 and TRBJ2-7; TRBD2 agrees at 11 bases. This CDR3 has 16 amino acids. From germline, CDR1 is KGHSH and CDR2 LQKENI. V shed 6 bases and J 4 bases; nucleotides not matched to a gene: 11. The chain's CDR3 is CASSLTSGGHLYEQYF. The DNA for the CDR3 is TGTGCCAGCTCTCTCACTAGCGGGGGCCATCTTTACGAGCAGTACTTC.

This clonotype was seen repeatedly, ten times or more. The chain has TRBV5-1 and TRBJ1-4; possibly TRBD1 for D (5 bases). Germline V gene lookup returns CDR1 SGHRS and CDR2 YFSETQ. V was trimmed by 0 bases and J by 7 bases, leaving 10 bases between them. This CDR3 region has 14 residues. DNA for the CDR3: TGCGCCAGCAGCTTGGGAGGGGATGGTGAAAAACTGTTTTTT. This sequence encodes CASSLGGDGEKLFF.

This clonotype was counted at least ten times. The V call is TRBV20-1, the J call TRBJ1-5, with D tentatively TRBD1 (5 bases). Germline CDR1 is DFQATT and CDR2 is SNEGSKA (reference sequence). This CDR3 region has 15 residues. Trimming left V 4 bases short and J 5 bases short, with 18 bases between. CDR3 region: CSAKRMGDDDQPQHF. CDR3 nucleotides: TGCAGTGCTAAGCGGATGGGGGACGACGATCAGCCCCAGCATTTT.

At least ten counts were recorded for this clonotype. The rearrangement joins TRBV29-1 to TRBJ1-1; D not resolved. V dropped 5 bases and J dropped 4 bases, with 8 bases sitting between them. The CDR3 length is 11 residues. From germline, CDR1 is SQVTM and CDR2 ANQGSEA. The CDR3 protein is CSVSSGTEAFF. The CDR3 DNA reads as TGCAGCGTTAGTTCGGGCACTGAAGCTTTCTTT.

This clonotype rates as medium-sized. At one end, the junction sequence differs from germline, possibly due to a read error. The genes are TRBV4-1 and TRBJ2-3; 14 nucleotides agree with TRBD2. The length of the CDR3 is 16 residues. Looked up from germline, CDR1 is MGHRA and CDR2 is YSYEKL. In DNA, the CDR3 is TGCGCCAGCAGCCAAGATTCTGGACTAGCGGGGGGCTCGGTAAATTTT. Translation gives CASSQDSGLAGGSVNF.

This clonotype was observed at least ten times. As DNA, the CDR3 is TGCGCCAGCAGCTATGAGGGGGGTCGGTACAATGAGCAGTTCTTC. Translating gives CASSYEGGRYNEQFF. The J gene is TRBJ2-1, the V gene TRBV5-1; perhaps D is TRBD1 or TRBD2 (6 bases each). This CDR3 is built from 15 residues. Between the trimmed V and J ends, which lost 3 bases and 4 bases, there was a span of 14 bases. Germline V lookup: CDR1 SGHRS, CDR2 YFSETQ.

This clonotype showed up many times. The V gene is TRBV20-1, the J gene TRBJ1-6; D not certain. There are 15 residues in the CDR3. The germline V gene has CDR1 DFQATT and CDR2 SNEGSKA (reference sequence). Deletions cut 0 bases from V and 6 bases from J, with 12 bases between. The CDR3 DNA follows: TGCAGTGCTAGAGATCCCAGGCTTGTTAATTCACCCCTCCACTTT. The encoded protein is CSARDPRLVNSPLHF.

This clonotype is a singleton in its sample. The J gene is TRBJ1-2, the V gene TRBV10-3, with unresolved D. Germline loops: CDR1 ENHRY, CDR2 SYGVKD. The CDR3 runs to 17 residues. V was cut by 1 base and J by 0 bases, with 15 bases left in between. CDR3 in DNA: TGTGCCATCAGTGAGTGGGTTAGATTGGATTCTAACTATGGCTACACCTTC. Protein sequence: CAISEWVRLDSNYGYTF.

This clonotype was seen at least ten times. J is TRBJ1-2 and V is TRBV24-1; possibly TRBD1 for D (6 bases). Trimming cost V 4 bases and J 5 bases, with 13 bases left between them. The germline gives CDR1 KGHDR, CDR2 SFDVKD. The CDR3 length is 14 residues. The DNA of the CDR3 is TGTGCCACCAGTGACACGCAGGGGTCTTATGGCTACACCTTC. This gives the protein CATSDTQGSYGYTF.

This clonotype was recorded many times. The J gene is TRBJ1-1, the V gene TRBV5-1, with no clear D. V was trimmed by 0 bases and J by 8 bases, leaving 14 bases between them. The CDR3 consists of 14 residues. Germline lookup yields CDR1 SGHRS and CDR2 YFSETQ. CDR3 sequence: CASSLDVGSEEAFF. Here the CDR3 DNA reads TGCGCCAGCAGCTTGGATGTGGGGTCGGAGGAAGCTTTCTTT.

This clonotype was counted a single time. The chain uses TRBV5-1 and TRBJ2-5; maybe TRBD2 (5 bases). Trimming cost V 2 bases and J 5 bases, with 10 bases left between them. Germline loops: CDR1 SGHRS, CDR2 YFSETQ. The CDR3 sequence is 13 residues long. The CDR3 DNA is TGCGCCAGCAGCTTCGAGGGCAGGGAGACCCAGTACTTC. Translating it yields CASSFEGRETQYF. Full variable domain (outside the CDR3, taken from reference TRBV5-1 and TRBJ2-5): KAGVTQTPRYLIKTRGQQVTLSCSPISGHRSVSWYQQTPGQGLQFLFEYFSETQRNKGNFPGRFSGRQFSNSRSEMNVSTLELGDSALYLCASSFEGRETQYFGPGTRLLVL.

In its sample, this clonotype was seen many times. The rearrangement uses TRBV10-2 and TRBJ2-3, with 7 positions matching TRBD2. This CDR3 region has 14 residues. The germline V gene encodes CDR1 WSHSY and CDR2 SAAADI. J was trimmed by 1 base and V by 3 bases; bases with no gene match: 1. Here the CDR3 DNA reads TGCGCCAGCAGTGAAAGCGGGGGCACAGATACGCAGTATTTT. This encodes CASSESGGTDTQYF.

The table lists this clonotype with many counts. The chain links TRBV11-2 to TRBJ2-2, with D uncertain. Per the germline V gene, CDR1 is SGHAT and CDR2 is FQNNGV. V lost 1 base to trimming and J lost 6 bases, with 9 bases between them. This CDR3 spans 14 amino acids. The CDR3 DNA sequence: TGTGCCAGCAGCTTAGGTGGGCCTTCCGGGGAGCTGTTTTTT. It is translated as CASSLGGPSGELFF.

This clonotype came up many times. V usage is TRBV6-6 and J usage is TRBJ1-1; tentatively, D is TRBD1 (5 bases). Deletions cut 8 bases from V and 1 base from J, with 8 bases between. Germline assignment: CDR1 MNHNY and CDR2 SVGAGI (reference sequence). This CDR3 spans 12 amino acids. CDR3 region: CASVGGNTEAFF. CDR3 in DNA: TGTGCCAGCGTCGGGGGGAACACTGAAGCTTTCTTT.

This clonotype appeared a few times. The J gene is TRBJ1-1, the V gene TRBV14; 7 positions agree with TRBD1. CDR3 length equals 14 residues. The trim removed 6 bases at V and 6 bases at J, leaving 10 bases unmatched. Germline V gene data show CDR1 as SGHDN and CDR2 as FVKESK. CDR3 region: CASSLTGRFAEAFF. Written as DNA, the CDR3 is TGTGCCAGCAGTCTGACAGGGAGGTTCGCTGAAGCTTTCTTT.

This clonotype has a count of ten or more. One junction end disagrees with the germline gene, perhaps due to a read error. V gene TRBV5-6 combines with J gene TRBJ1-5; TRBD1 aligns across 9 bases. This CDR3 is 16 amino acids long. The germline V gene has CDR1 SGHDT and CDR2 YYEEEE. This chain's CDR3 is CASSLGTGWNNQPQHF. CDR3 DNA sequence: TGTGCCAGCAGTTTGGGGACAGGGTGGAACAATCAGCCCCAGCATTTT.

This clonotype was seen ten or more times. This chain connects TRBV9 to TRBJ1-1, with 12 bases that match TRBD1. The CDR3 totals 17 residues. J lost 5 bases, V lost 4 bases, and 12 bases had no gene match. Germline V CDR1 and CDR2: SGDLS, YYNGEE. This CDR3 reads CASSWGQGAQGWTEAFF. The CDR3 DNA reads as TGTGCCAGCAGCTGGGGACAGGGGGCGCAGGGGTGGACTGAAGCTTTCTTT.